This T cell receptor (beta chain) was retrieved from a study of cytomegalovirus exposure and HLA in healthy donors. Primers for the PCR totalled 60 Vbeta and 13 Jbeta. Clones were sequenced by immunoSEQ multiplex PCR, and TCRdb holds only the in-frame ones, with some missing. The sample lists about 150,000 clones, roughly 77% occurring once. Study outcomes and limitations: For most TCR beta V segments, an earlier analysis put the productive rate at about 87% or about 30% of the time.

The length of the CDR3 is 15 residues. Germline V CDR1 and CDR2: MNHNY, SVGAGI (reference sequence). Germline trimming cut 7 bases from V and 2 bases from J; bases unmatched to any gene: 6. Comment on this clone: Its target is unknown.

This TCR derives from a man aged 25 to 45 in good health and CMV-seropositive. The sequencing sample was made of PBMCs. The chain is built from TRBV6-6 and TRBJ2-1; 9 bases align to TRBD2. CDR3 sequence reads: CASNPASGAYNEQFF. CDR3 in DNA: TGTGCCAGCAACCCCGCTAGCGGGGCCTACAATGAGCAGTTCTTC.